These 6 T cell receptor beta chains were all obtained from the same sample, sequenced in a study of OX40 agonist ivuxolimab in advanced cancers. Repertoires were generated with immunoSEQ multiplex PCR, while TCRdb's copy carries only in-frame clones and drops some. The data contain fewer than 45,000 clones, 80% to 90% of them seen just once; the ten biggest clones take up approximately 0.6%. The sample here was CD4+ or CD8+ T cells sorted from blood, taken in a trial of the OX40 agonist ivuxolimab. Receptor source: an adult with an advanced solid tumor such as melanoma, head and neck, liver or kidney cancer.

The chain links TRBV4-3 to TRBJ2-7, with 8 positions matching TRBD1. Germline trimming cut 0 bases from V and 1 base from J; bases unmatched to any gene: 8. This CDR3 spans 17 amino acids. The germline gives CDR1 LGHNA, CDR2 YSLEER. The CDR3, as DNA: TGCGCCAGCAGCCAAGAAAAGACAGGGGTGGATTCCTACGAGCAGTACTTC. This translates into CASSQEKTGVDSYEQYF.

This chain joins TRBV19 and TRBJ1-5; no definite D call. V was shortened by 8 bases and J by 0 bases, with 5 bases between the two germline ends. The CDR3 loop spans 12 amino acids. The germline V gene has CDR1 LNHDA and CDR2 SQIVND (reference sequence). The CDR3 region is CASWGSNQPQHF. The CDR3 coding sequence is TGTGCCAGTTGGGGTAGCAATCAGCCCCAGCATTTT.

V gene TRBV11-3 combines with J gene TRBJ1-2; D is unclear. CDR1 is SGHNT and CDR2 is YENEEA in the germline V gene. This CDR3 contains 12 residues. V was trimmed by 1 base and J by 7 bases, leaving 7 bases between them. CDR3 protein: CASSLGTFGYTF. Written as DNA, the CDR3 is TGTGCCAGCAGCTTAGGGACGTTTGGCTACACCTTC.

CDR3 DNA: TGTGCCAGCAGCTTGTTAGGGGACAAAGATGAATATGGCTACACCTTC. Its protein is CASSLLGDKDEYGYTF. The chain has TRBV5-6 and TRBJ1-2; possible D gene TRBD1, 6 bases. Looked up from germline, CDR1 is SGHDT and CDR2 is YYEEEE. This CDR3 contains 16 residues. V shed 1 base and J shed 5 bases, with 18 bases lying between them.

This chain joins TRBV7-9 and TRBJ2-2; no firm D call. CDR3 length equals 13 residues. Germline assignment: CDR1 SEHNR and CDR2 FQNEAQ (reference sequence). Trimming shortened V by 0 bases and J by 4 bases, and 3 bases separated the two germline ends. The DNA of the CDR3 is TGTGCCAGCAGCTTAGCGGGCACCGGGGAGCTGTTTTTT. This encodes CASSLAGTGELFF.

The rearrangement uses TRBV5-4 and TRBJ2-5; the match to TRBD2 covers 9 bases. V gave up 0 bases and J gave up 1 base; unmatched junction bases: 10. This CDR3 region has 18 residues. The germline V gene encodes CDR1 SGHNT and CDR2 YYREEE (reference sequence). The chain's CDR3 is CASSLGRSSGGPQETQYF. CDR3 coding DNA: TGTGCCAGCAGCTTGGGGAGGTCGAGCGGGGGGCCCCAAGAGACCCAGTACTTC.